This TCR beta chain was captured by sequencing in a study of cytomegalovirus exposure and HLA in healthy donors. PCR primers comprised 60 Vbeta and 13 Jbeta primers. TCRdb's copy holds only in-frame clones and misses some; the assay was immunoSEQ multiplex PCR. The sample records 130,000 or so clones, roughly 77% being singletons. The source material was PBMCs. The TCR sequence derives from a man under 40 in good health and CMV-seronegative.

CDR3 residues: CASSRDITYEQYF. CDR3 sequence (DNA): TGCGCCAGCAGCCGGGACATCACCTACGAGCAGTACTTC. V and J are TRBV5-1 and TRBJ2-7; tentative D call: TRBD1 (6 bases). Trimming stripped 4 bases from V and 2 bases from J, with 10 bases between. The length of the CDR3 is 13 residues. CDR1 is SGHRS, CDR2 YFSETQ, per germline. Supplemented by reference TRBV5-1 and TRBJ2-7, the full variable domain reads KAGVTQTPRYLIKTRGQQVTLSCSPISGHRSVSWYQQTPGQGLQFLFEYFSETQRNKGNFPGRFSGRQFSNSRSEMNVSTLELGDSALYLCASSRDITYEQYFGPGTRLTVT.